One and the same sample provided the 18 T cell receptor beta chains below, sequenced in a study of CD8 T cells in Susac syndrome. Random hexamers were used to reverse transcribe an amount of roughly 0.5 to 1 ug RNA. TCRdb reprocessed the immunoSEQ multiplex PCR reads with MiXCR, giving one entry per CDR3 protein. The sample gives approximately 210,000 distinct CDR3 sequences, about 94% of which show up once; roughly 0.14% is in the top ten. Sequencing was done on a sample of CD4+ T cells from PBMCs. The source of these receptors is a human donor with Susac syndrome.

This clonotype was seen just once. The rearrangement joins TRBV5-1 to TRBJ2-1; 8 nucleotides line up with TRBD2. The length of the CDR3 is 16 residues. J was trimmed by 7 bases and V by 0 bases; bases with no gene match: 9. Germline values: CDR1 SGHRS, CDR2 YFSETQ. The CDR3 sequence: CASSLAGGEGWNEQFF. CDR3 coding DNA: TGCGCCAGCAGCTTGGCCGGGGGGGAGGGGTGGAATGAGCAGTTCTTC.

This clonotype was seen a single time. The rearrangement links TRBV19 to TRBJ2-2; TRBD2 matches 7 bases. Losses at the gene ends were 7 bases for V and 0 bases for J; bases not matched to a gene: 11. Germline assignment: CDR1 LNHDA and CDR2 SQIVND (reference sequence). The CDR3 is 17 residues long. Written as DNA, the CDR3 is TGTGCCAGTATCGACCCAGCGGGGCACACGAACACCGGGGAGCTGTTTTTT. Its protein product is CASIDPAGHTNTGELFF.

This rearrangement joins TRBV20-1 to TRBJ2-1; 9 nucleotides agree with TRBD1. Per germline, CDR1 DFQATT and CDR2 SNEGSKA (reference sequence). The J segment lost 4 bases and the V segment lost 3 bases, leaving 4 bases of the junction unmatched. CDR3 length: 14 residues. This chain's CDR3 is CSARGQGLYNEQFF. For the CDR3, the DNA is TGCAGTGCTAGGGGACAGGGATTATACAATGAGCAGTTCTTC.

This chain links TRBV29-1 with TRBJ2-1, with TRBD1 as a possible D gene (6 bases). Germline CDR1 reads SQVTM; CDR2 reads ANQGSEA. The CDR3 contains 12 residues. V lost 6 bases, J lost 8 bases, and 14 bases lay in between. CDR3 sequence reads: CSVTPTGDEQFF. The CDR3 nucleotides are TGCAGCGTCACGCCGACAGGCGATGAGCAGTTCTTC.

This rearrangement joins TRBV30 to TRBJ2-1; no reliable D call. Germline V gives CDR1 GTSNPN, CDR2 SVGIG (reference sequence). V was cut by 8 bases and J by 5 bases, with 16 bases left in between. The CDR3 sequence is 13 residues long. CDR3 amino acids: CAAPKPGHNEQFF. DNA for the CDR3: TGTGCCGCCCCGAAGCCGGGCCACAATGAGCAGTTCTTC.

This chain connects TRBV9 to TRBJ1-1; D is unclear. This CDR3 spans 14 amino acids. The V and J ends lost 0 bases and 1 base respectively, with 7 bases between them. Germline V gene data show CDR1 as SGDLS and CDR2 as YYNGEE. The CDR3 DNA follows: TGTGCCAGCAGCGTAGAACCTGAGAACACTGAAGCTTTCTTT. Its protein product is CASSVEPENTEAFF.

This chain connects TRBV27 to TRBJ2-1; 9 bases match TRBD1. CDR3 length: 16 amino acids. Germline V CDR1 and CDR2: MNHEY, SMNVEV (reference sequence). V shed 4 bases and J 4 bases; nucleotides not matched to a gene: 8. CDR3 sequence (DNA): TGTGCCAGCAGTTCCCCGGACAGGGGCGATTACAATGAGCAGTTCTTC. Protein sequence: CASSSPDRGDYNEQFF.

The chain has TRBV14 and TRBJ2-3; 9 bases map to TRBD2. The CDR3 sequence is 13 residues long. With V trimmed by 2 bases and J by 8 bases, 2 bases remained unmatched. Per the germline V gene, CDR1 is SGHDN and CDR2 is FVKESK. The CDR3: CASSQSSGATQYF. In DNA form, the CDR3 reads TGTGCCAGCAGCCAATCTAGCGGGGCTACGCAGTATTTT.

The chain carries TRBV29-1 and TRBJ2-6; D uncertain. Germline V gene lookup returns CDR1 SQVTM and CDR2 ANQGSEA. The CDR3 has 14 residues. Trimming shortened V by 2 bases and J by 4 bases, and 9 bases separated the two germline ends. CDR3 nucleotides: TGCAGCGTTGAACAAGGGCCGGGGGCCAACGTCCTGACTTTC. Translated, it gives CSVEQGPGANVLTF.

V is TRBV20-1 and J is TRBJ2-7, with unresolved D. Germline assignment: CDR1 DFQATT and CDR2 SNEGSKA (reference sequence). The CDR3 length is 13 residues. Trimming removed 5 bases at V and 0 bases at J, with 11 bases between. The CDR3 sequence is CSARGRISYEQYF. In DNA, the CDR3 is TGCAGTGCTCGCGGACGTATCTCCTACGAGCAGTACTTC.

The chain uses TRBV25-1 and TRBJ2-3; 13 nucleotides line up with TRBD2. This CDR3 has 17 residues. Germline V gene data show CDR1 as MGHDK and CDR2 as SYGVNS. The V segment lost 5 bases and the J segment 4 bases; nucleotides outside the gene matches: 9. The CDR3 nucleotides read TGTGCCAGCAGTCCCTGGGGGACTAGCGGGGCCGCAGATACGCAGTATTTT. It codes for CASSPWGTSGAADTQYF.

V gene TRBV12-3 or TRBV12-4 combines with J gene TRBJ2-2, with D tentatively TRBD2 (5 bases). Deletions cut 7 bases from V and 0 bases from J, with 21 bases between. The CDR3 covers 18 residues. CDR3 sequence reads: CASMPSLGSSSNTGELFF. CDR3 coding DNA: TGTGCCAGCATGCCGTCATTAGGGAGCAGCTCGAACACCGGGGAGCTGTTTTTT.

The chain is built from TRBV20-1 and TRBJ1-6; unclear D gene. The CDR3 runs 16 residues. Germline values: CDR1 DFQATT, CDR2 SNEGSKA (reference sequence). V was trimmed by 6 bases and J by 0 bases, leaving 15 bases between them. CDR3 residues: CSAKYGVDSYNSPLHF. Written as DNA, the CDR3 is TGCAGTGCCAAATACGGGGTCGACTCCTATAATTCACCCCTCCACTTT.

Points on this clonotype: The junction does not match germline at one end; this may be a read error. The CDR3 loop reads CASSASGQHLIF. The CDR3 bases are TGTGCCAGCAGCGCCTCGGGACAGCACCTGATCTTC. The J gene is TRBJ2-7, the V gene TRBV7-3; TRBD1 matches at 7 bases. The CDR3 is 12 amino acids. Germline V lookup: CDR1 SGHTA, CDR2 FQGTGA.

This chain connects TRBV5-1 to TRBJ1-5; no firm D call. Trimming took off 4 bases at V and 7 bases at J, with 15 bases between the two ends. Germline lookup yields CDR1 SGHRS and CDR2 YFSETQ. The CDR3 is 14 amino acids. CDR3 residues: CASSLGNTGQPQHF. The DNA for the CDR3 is TGCGCCAGCAGCCTCGGGAATACGGGACAGCCCCAGCATTTT. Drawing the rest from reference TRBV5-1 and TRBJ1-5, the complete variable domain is KAGVTQTPRYLIKTRGQQVTLSCSPISGHRSVSWYQQTPGQGLQFLFEYFSETQRNKGNFPGRFSGRQFSNSRSEMNVSTLELGDSALYLCASSLGNTGQPQHFGDGTRLSIL.

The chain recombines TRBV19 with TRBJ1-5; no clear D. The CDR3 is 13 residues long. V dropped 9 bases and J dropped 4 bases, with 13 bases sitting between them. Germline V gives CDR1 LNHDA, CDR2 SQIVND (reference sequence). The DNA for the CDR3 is TGTGCCAGCACTAGGCGTGGAAATCAGCCCCAGCATTTT. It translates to CASTRRGNQPQHF.

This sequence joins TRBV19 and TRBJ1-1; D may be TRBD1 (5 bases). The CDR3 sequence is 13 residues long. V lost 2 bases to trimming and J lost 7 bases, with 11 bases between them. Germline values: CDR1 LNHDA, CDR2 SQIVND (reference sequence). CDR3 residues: CASSIWGRDEAFF. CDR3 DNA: TGTGCCAGTAGTATATGGGGGAGGGATGAAGCTTTCTTT.

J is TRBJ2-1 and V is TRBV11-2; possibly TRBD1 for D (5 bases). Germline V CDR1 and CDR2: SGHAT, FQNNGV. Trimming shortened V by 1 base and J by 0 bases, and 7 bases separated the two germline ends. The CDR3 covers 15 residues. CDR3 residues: CASSLGQSSYNEQFF. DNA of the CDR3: TGTGCCAGCAGCTTAGGACAGAGCTCCTACAATGAGCAGTTCTTC.